This TCR beta chain was recorded in a study of control samples from healthy donors and cancer patients. The CDR3 loop spans 14 amino acids. V lost 4 bases and J 8 bases, leaving 18 bases between the germline ends. Per germline, CDR1 SGHRS and CDR2 YFSETQ. Here immunoSEQ multiplex PCR was the method, and the copy in TCRdb shows in-frame clones only, minus some. The data show under 70,000 clones, about 96% seen once. Sequenced: blood. The receptor's source is a woman aged 18-35 years in good health. The V gene is TRBV5-1, the J gene TRBJ1-1; D gene uncertain. The CDR3 protein is CASSPSPGQVEAFF. CDR3 DNA: TGCGCCAGCAGCCCTTCCCCTGGGCAGGTGGAAGCTTTCTTT.